The 21 T cell receptor beta chains given below trace back to one sample, sequenced in a study of regulatory T cells in long-lasting Graves disease. Researchers made TCR beta libraries by using iRepertoire HTBI primers and running Arm-PCR on CDR3 regions. TCRdb called the multiplex PCR reads again in MiXCR, with one record for every CDR3 protein. The sample has about 460,000 distinct CDR3 sequences, 14% seen once. As for time point: newly diagnosed GD, antithyroid drugs for less than 3 months. Following extraction of RNA from PBMCs, that RNA was used to make the TCR library. These records were also assigned to another study, of T cells in Graves' hyperthyroidism and ophthalmopathy.

Here the sequenced sample was peripheral blood mononuclear cells (PBMCs), taken at new diagnosis, from a patient treated with antithyroid drugs. These receptors were collected from a woman between 50 and 59 years old with Graves disease.

This clonotype was counted ten times or more. This chain joins TRBV27 and TRBJ1-1; possible D gene TRBD1, 5 bases. V shed 5 bases and J shed 11 bases, with 18 bases lying between them. CDR3 size: 13 residues. The V gene's germline CDR1 is MNHEY and CDR2 SMNVEV (reference sequence). In DNA, the CDR3 is TGTGCCAGCAGTCCAGACTGGGGACGAAGTGCTTTCTTT. It translates to CASSPDWGRSAFF.

V is TRBV6-1 and J is TRBJ1-2, with TRBD1 identical over 11 bases. CDR3 length equals 14 residues. The V gene end was trimmed by 7 bases and the J gene end by 7 bases; junction bases not matched to a gene: 8. CDR1 MNHNS and CDR2 SASEGT come from the germline V gene. The CDR3 sequence: CASNAWTGGSGYTF. The DNA for the CDR3 is TGTGCCAGCAATGCTTGGACAGGGGGCTCTGGCTACACCTTC.

The rearrangement links TRBV10-2 to TRBJ2-7, with D unclear. Trimming removed 3 bases from V and 0 bases from J, with 9 bases in between. The length of the CDR3 is 14 residues. Germline CDR1 and CDR2: WSHSY and SAAADI. CDR3 amino acids: CASSDSYSSYEQYF. In DNA, the CDR3 is TGCGCCAGCAGTGACAGCTATAGCTCCTACGAGCAGTACTTC.

For this clonotype: Mismatch with germline at one junction end may stem from a read error. This rearrangement joins TRBV28 to TRBJ1-2, with no clear D. The germline gives CDR1 MDHEN, CDR2 SYDVKM. The CDR3 is 13 residues long. In DNA form, the CDR3 reads TGTGTCAGCAGTTTCGGAAGGAAGGTTGGCTACACCTTC. Protein product: CVSSFGRKVGYTF.

V and J are TRBV20-1 and TRBJ2-2; 8 nucleotides match TRBD1. CDR1 DFQATT and CDR2 SNEGSKA come from the germline V gene (reference sequence). The CDR3 length is 14 residues. Trimming removed 6 bases from V and 0 bases from J; junction bases left unmatched: 3. In nucleotides, the CDR3 is TGCAGTGCAACGGACAGGGCGAACACCGGGGAGCTGTTTTTT. Translation: CSATDRANTGELFF.

This clonotype was detected many times. The chain combines TRBV11-2 with TRBJ2-7; 12 bases are a match to TRBD2. The V segment lost 5 bases and the J segment 0 bases; nucleotides outside the gene matches: 5. This CDR3 has 16 residues. Germline loops: CDR1 SGHAT, CDR2 FQNNGV. CDR3 sequence reads: CASSTWTSGDSYEQYF. The CDR3 coding sequence is TGTGCCAGCAGCACGTGGACTAGCGGGGACTCCTACGAGCAGTACTTC. The whole variable domain, remainder taken from reference TRBV11-2 and TRBJ2-7, is EAGVAQSPRYKIIEKRQSVAFWCNPISGHATLYWYQQILGQGPKLLIQFQNNGVVDDSQLPKDRFSAERLKGVDSTLKIQPAKLEDSAVYLCASSTWTSGDSYEQYFGPGTRLTVT.

This clonotype was counted ten times or more. The chain uses TRBV6-2 or TRBV6-3 and TRBJ1-1, with TRBD1 matching over 7 bases. The CDR3 has 15 residues. The V gene end was trimmed by 3 bases and the J gene end by 0 bases; junction bases not matched to a gene: 4. Germline V gene lookup returns CDR1 MNHEY and CDR2 SVGEGT. The DNA for the CDR3 is TGTGCCAGCAGTTATAATACAGGGGTGAACACTGAAGCTTTCTTT. This translates into CASSYNTGVNTEAFF.

V and J are TRBV19 and TRBJ2-3; D is perhaps TRBD1 (5 bases). Trimming left V 3 bases short and J 4 bases short, with 11 bases between. Germline lookup yields CDR1 LNHDA and CDR2 SQIVND (reference sequence). The CDR3 has 14 residues. The DNA for the CDR3 is TGTGCCAGTAGTATCAGGGTCTCCGCAGATACGCAGTATTTT. Residues: CASSIRVSADTQYF. Looking up the rest from reference TRBV19 and TRBJ2-3 gives the full variable domain: DGGITQSPKYLFRKEGQNVTLSCEQNLNHDAMYWYRQDPGQGLRLIYYSQIVNDFQKGDIAEGYSVSREKKESFPLTVTSAQKNPTAFYLCASSIRVSADTQYFGPGTRLTVL.

CDR3 amino acids: CASSPGEGQPQHF. The CDR3 DNA reads as TGTGCCAGCAGCCCCGGGGAGGGCCAGCCCCAGCATTTT. The J gene is TRBJ1-5, the V gene TRBV11-2; unclear D gene. V was shortened by 5 bases and J by 7 bases, with 12 bases between the two germline ends. CDR3 length: 13 residues. CDR1 and CDR2 from the germline V gene are SGHAT and FQNNGV.

This clonotype was seen many times. The CDR3 bases are TGTGCCAGCACCTGGCGGGGGGGCACAGATACGCAGTATTTT. Translated, it gives CASTWRGGTDTQYF. V gene TRBV5-5 combines with J gene TRBJ2-3; TRBD2 aligns across 8 bases. CDR1 and CDR2 from the germline V gene are SGHKS and YYEKEE (reference sequence). The CDR3 sequence is 14 residues long. The V segment lost 6 bases and the J segment 1 base; nucleotides outside the gene matches: 4.

This clonotype was observed many times. The rearrangement links TRBV7-9 to TRBJ2-7; D may be TRBD1 (7 bases). CDR3 size: 13 residues. Germline CDR1 reads SEHNR; CDR2 reads FQNEAQ (reference sequence). The ends were cut back, 6 bases at V and 4 bases at J, with 13 bases in the middle. The CDR3 sequence: CASSSRGRYEQYF. The CDR3 nucleotides are TGTGCCAGCAGTTCCAGGGGGAGGTACGAGCAGTACTTC. Combining the CDR3 with reference TRBV7-9 and TRBJ2-7 gives the whole variable domain DTGVSQNPRHKITKRGQNVTFRCDPISEHNRLYWYRQTLGQGPEFLTYFQNEAQLEKSRLLSDRFSAERPKGSFSTLEIQRTEQGDSAMYLCASSSRGRYEQYFGPGTRLTVT.

This clonotype was seen many times. This chain joins TRBV28 and TRBJ2-7; possibly TRBD2 for D (6 bases). Trimming stripped 3 bases from V and 9 bases from J, with 18 bases between. This CDR3 is 14 amino acids long. Per germline, CDR1 MDHEN and CDR2 SYDVKM. The CDR3 region is CASSFWRSRRGQYF. The CDR3 nucleotides read TGTGCCAGCAGTTTCTGGCGGTCTCGGAGGGGGCAGTACTTC.

V and J are TRBV7-9 and TRBJ2-1, with 9 positions matching TRBD2. Germline V gene lookup returns CDR1 SEHNR and CDR2 FQNEAQ (reference sequence). The CDR3 is 18 amino acids. The trim removed 2 bases at V and 5 bases at J, leaving 13 bases unmatched. As DNA, the CDR3 is TGTGCCAGCAGCTTAACCCCCCGGCCTAGCGGGACGCACAATGAGCAGTTCTTC. Amino acid sequence: CASSLTPRPSGTHNEQFF.

The sample holds many counts of this clonotype. The chain carries TRBV5-1 and TRBJ2-3, with TRBD2 matching 8 bases. With 2 bases clipped from V and 4 bases from J, the junction kept 6 bases outside the gene matches. Germline CDR1 SGHRS, CDR2 YFSETQ. The CDR3 covers 15 residues. The DNA for the CDR3 is TGCGCCAGCAGCTTCCGGACTAGCTCGGCAGATACGCAGTATTTT. It translates to CASSFRTSSADTQYF.

This clonotype was seen at least ten times. This chain connects TRBV7-6 to TRBJ2-4; no definite D call. The CDR3 is 16 amino acids. Germline V gene lookup returns CDR1 SGHVS and CDR2 FNYEAQ. The V gene lost 8 bases and the J gene lost 0 bases, with 17 bases spanning the gap. The CDR3, as DNA: TGTGCCAGCCCTCCCGCTGCCCATGAAGCCAAAAACATTCAGTACTTC. Translating gives CASPPAAHEAKNIQYF.

This clonotype was counted many times. The V gene is TRBV20-1, the J gene TRBJ2-7; 7 bases align to TRBD1. Per germline, CDR1 DFQATT and CDR2 SNEGSKA (reference sequence). CDR3 length equals 17 residues. The trim removed 3 bases at V and 2 bases at J, leaving 16 bases unmatched. The CDR3 reads CSASQVPPGGFTYEQYF. The CDR3 nucleotides are TGCAGTGCTAGTCAGGTCCCCCCAGGGGGATTCACCTACGAGCAGTACTTC.

V and J are TRBV27 and TRBJ2-5; D unresolved. The CDR3 is made up of 13 amino acids. Deletions cut 0 bases from V and 5 bases from J, with 7 bases between. CDR1 and CDR2 from the germline V gene are MNHEY and SMNVEV (reference sequence). The CDR3 DNA follows: TGTGCCAGCAGTTTATCGGTTGCGGAGACCCAGTACTTC. It codes for CASSLSVAETQYF.

This clonotype occurred many times. This chain uses TRBV13 with TRBJ2-1; D ambiguous. The ends were cut back, 2 bases at V and 3 bases at J, with 11 bases in the middle. The CDR3 spans 15 residues. Looked up from germline, CDR1 is PRHDT and CDR2 is FYEKMQ (reference sequence). The CDR3 DNA reads as TGTGCCAGCAGCTTACGCAAGCTGAGCTACAATGAGCAGTTCTTC. This sequence encodes CASSLRKLSYNEQFF.

The CDR3 is CSARDGRGEFF. CDR3 nucleotide sequence: TGCAGTGCTAGAGATGGGAGGGGGGAGTTCTTC. V is TRBV20-1 and J is TRBJ2-1; tentatively, D is TRBD2 (7 bases). V was trimmed by 0 bases and J by 14 bases, leaving 11 bases between them. Germline V gene lookup returns CDR1 DFQATT and CDR2 SNEGSKA (reference sequence). This CDR3 region has 11 residues.

The table lists this clonotype with a few counts. V usage is TRBV3-1 and J usage is TRBJ1-2; a possible D gene is TRBD1 (5 bases). Per the germline V gene, CDR1 is LGHDT and CDR2 is YNNKEL (reference sequence). V was shortened by 0 bases and J by 8 bases, with 16 bases between the two germline ends. This CDR3 is built from 15 residues. The CDR3 sequence is CASSQDTRRTRGYTF. The CDR3 region has the DNA TGTGCCAGCAGCCAAGATACGCGACGGACAAGAGGCTACACCTTC.

There are a few counts of this clonotype. The rearrangement uses TRBV28 and TRBJ1-3; possible D gene TRBD1, 5 bases. CDR1 and CDR2 (germline): MDHEN, SYDVKM. Trimming shortened V by 6 bases and J by 2 bases, and 5 bases separated the two germline ends. The CDR3 contains 12 residues. The CDR3 spells CASRDTGNTIYF. The CDR3 bases are TGTGCCAGCAGGGACACTGGAAACACCATATATTTT.